This is a list of T cell receptor beta chains from one sample in a study of technical replicates of blood from a few donors. Profiling relied on immunoSEQ multiplex PCR, and the TCRdb table lists in-frame clones only, not all of them. This table has tens of thousands of clones, about 95% appearing once. Sequenced input: PBMCs. All receptors come from a human donor in good health. Some clones in this sample may be carry-over from other donors' samples. The CDR3 runs from the conserved cysteine through the conserved F or W. Fields, in order: CDR3 length, V gene, CDR3 protein.

CDR3 length: 14
V gene: TRBV30
CDR3 protein: CAWRATGGIYGYTF

CDR3 length: 11
V gene: TRBV29-1
CDR3 protein: CSVELENGYTF

CDR3 length: 16
V gene: TRBV4-3
CDR3 protein: CASSQGASGAYNEQFF

CDR3 length: 11
V gene: TRBV7-9
CDR3 protein: CASSPKETQYF

CDR3 length: 14
V gene: TRBV6-5
CDR3 protein: CASSYSGDSSPLHF

CDR3 length: 14
V gene: TRBV7-2
CDR3 protein: CASSPGNSGNTIYF

CDR3 length: 14
V gene: TRBV18
CDR3 protein: CASSPGQGYTEAFF

CDR3 length: 13
V gene: TRBV19
CDR3 protein: CASSTDRATEAFF

CDR3 length: 14
V gene: TRBV5-1
CDR3 protein: CASSLSGGYNEQFF

CDR3 length: 13
V gene: TRBV7-9
CDR3 protein: CASSYRRDQPQHF

CDR3 length: 15
V gene: TRBV5-4
CDR3 protein: CASSDRRRTSTEAFF

CDR3 length: 14
V gene: TRBV5-1
CDR3 protein: CASSFGTVGQPQHF

CDR3 length: 15
V gene: TRBV21-1
CDR3 protein: CASSKLKGVNYGYTF

CDR3 length: 15
V gene: TRBV18
CDR3 protein: CASSRTGAGEGEQYF

CDR3 length: 13
V gene: TRBV4-2
CDR3 protein: CASSQGSGTEAFF

CDR3 length: 14
V gene: TRBV5-1
CDR3 protein: CASRSTGVRNTIYF

CDR3 length: 15
V gene: TRBV4-1
CDR3 protein: CASSHDGGAGQPQHF

CDR3 length: 14
V gene: TRBV27
CDR3 protein: CASSRTGVGNTIYF

CDR3 length: 13
V gene: TRBV29-1
CDR3 protein: CSAGTGDNYGYTF

CDR3 length: 16
V gene: TRBV19
CDR3 protein: CASRDSGPSYNSPLHF

CDR3 length: 14
V gene: TRBV13
CDR3 protein: CASRGQGDQETQYF

CDR3 length: 15
V gene: TRBV5-1
CDR3 protein: CASSSGTSGYDEQFF

CDR3 length: 17
V gene: TRBV7-9
CDR3 protein: CASSPRVPKDGYNEQFF

CDR3 length: 21
V gene: TRBV4-3
CDR3 protein: CASSPYFGGQGEDFKGNTIYF

CDR3 length: 15
V gene: TRBV19
CDR3 protein: CASRPRGQGNQPQHF